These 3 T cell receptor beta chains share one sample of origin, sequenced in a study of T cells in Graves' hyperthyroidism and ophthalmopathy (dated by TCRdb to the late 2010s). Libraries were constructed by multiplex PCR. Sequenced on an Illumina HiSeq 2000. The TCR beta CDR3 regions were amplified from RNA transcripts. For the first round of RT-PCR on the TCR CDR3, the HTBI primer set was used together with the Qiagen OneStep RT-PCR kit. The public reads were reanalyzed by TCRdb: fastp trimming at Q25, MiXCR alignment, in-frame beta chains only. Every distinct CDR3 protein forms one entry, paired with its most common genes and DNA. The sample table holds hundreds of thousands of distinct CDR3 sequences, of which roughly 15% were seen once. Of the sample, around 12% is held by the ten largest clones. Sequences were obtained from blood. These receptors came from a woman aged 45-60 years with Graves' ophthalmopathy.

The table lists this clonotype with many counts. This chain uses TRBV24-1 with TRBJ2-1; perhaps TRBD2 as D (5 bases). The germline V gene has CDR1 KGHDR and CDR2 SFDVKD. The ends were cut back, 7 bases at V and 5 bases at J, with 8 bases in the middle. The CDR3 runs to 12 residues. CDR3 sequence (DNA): TGTGCCACCAGCGGGATCAACAATGAGCAGTTCTTC. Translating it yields CATSGINNEQFF.

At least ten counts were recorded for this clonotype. CDR3 amino acids: CASSTNALTWEGSYEQYF. The CDR3 DNA is TGTGCCAGCAGTACTAATGCCCTGACATGGGAAGGATCCTACGAGCAGTACTTC. V is TRBV28 and J is TRBJ2-7; D unclear. CDR1 MDHEN and CDR2 SYDVKM come from the germline V gene. This CDR3 has 18 amino acids. The V end was cut by 5 bases, the J end by 1 base, with 24 bases between.

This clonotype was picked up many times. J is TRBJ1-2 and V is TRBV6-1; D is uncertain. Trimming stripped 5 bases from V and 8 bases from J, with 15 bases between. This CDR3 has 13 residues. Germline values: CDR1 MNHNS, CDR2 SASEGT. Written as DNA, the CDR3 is TGTGCCAGCAGTATCTCCGACGCGTCCGGCTACACCTTC. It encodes CASSISDASGYTF.